The subject of this entry is one T cell receptor (beta chain). Researchers ran the PCR with 60 Vbeta and 13 Jbeta primers. Assay: immunoSEQ multiplex PCR; the TCRdb copy retains only in-frame clones and omits some. The data show about 120,000 clones, around 60% seen once. The data were taken from a study of cytomegalovirus exposure and HLA in healthy donors. Everyone who donated was a healthy bone marrow donor. This CDR3 has 16 residues. V was pared by 4 bases and J by 0 bases, with 6 bases of the junction left unmatched. Looked up from germline, CDR1 is SGHRS and CDR2 is YFSETQ. The J gene is TRBJ1-3, the V gene TRBV5-1; 8 bases agree with TRBD1. The receptor was derived from a man in his forties in good health and CMV-seropositive. Material for sequencing was PBMCs. The CDR3 DNA sequence: TGCGCCAGCAGCCCACACAGGGGGTTCTCTGGAAACACCATATATTTT. It specifies CASSPHRGFSGNTIYF.